This TCR beta chain was retrieved from a study of CD8 T cells in ankylosing spondylitis. Study observations and caveats: According to the report, clones linked to the disease were significantly enriched in matched synovial fluid samples taken from ankylosing spondylitis patients.

This clonotype was observed many times. Antigen specificity is unknown. TCRdb reprocessed the 5' RACE reads with MiXCR, giving one entry per CDR3 protein. The sample records more than 300,000 distinct CDR3 sequences, roughly 10% being singletons. The sequence derives from a female donor with ankylosing spondylitis or in good health (not recorded which). Sequenced sample: blood, either unsorted or a sorted T cell fraction (not recorded which).

This chain's CDR3 is CASSSGTGGADTQYF. The CDR3 DNA follows: TGTGCCAGCAGCTCGGGGACAGGGGGCGCAGATACGCAGTATTTT. V is TRBV7-2 and J is TRBJ2-3, with 12 bases fitting TRBD1. In germline, CDR1 is SGHTA, CDR2 FQGNSA. CDR3 length: 15 amino acids. With 4 bases clipped from V and 4 bases from J, the junction kept 3 bases outside the gene matches.